The text below deals with one T cell receptor (beta chain). This clone came up a few times. The clone's antigen remains unknown. Base quality data are lacking; no much larger clone is found one base away. Unmatched junction bases come to 5, with V trimmed by 5 bases and J by 2 bases. The CDR3 starts with the cysteine, ends with the phenylalanine, and has 14 residues. The entry retains the CDR3 DNA only, 42 bases that are in frame from base 1. CDR1 SGDLS and CDR2 YYNGEE are derived from the germline V gene. This specimen belongs to a study of blood T cell repertoires in COVID-19 (dated by TCRdb to about 2020). In terms of the full investigation: Collaborator samples came from the United States, Italy and Spain and covered acute and convalescent phases of COVID-19. The material from the prospective study consisted of cDNA or gDNA derived from T cells, B-cell-depleted T cells, or PBMCs. Subjects who had been exposed to COVID-19, were actively infected with it, or had recovered from it provided the deeply sampled blood TCRbeta repertoires that made up the dataset. The repertoires were released in a freely available public database intended as a resource for research on the immune response to SARS-CoV-2. Samples came from the ongoing ImmuneRACE study (first 160 participants) plus 1,254 subjects from 6 global collaborators. The sample metadata nearly always contained a de-identified subject ID, COVID-19 status, age in years and sex. Where available, HLA class I and class II types were taken from metadata supplied by the sample provider and were not determined by assay-based typing.

Points the paper makes about the study in general: The amount of clinical and demographic metadata varied by source and participant and was provided uncurated.

TCRbeta CDR3 regions were amplified from genomic DNA by means of the immunoSEQ Assay, a bias-controlled multiplex PCR. Concerning the study's data processing: The number of nucleated cells in each sample was estimated from the amplification of reference gene primers within the assay. To quantify the absolute abundance of each unique TCRbeta CDR3 rearrangement, sequence reads were collapsed and filtered. For each sample, productive Simpson clonality was calculated by taking the square root of Simpson's diversity index across productive rearrangements. TCRdb took this table from immuneACCESS and kept in-frame rearrangements with V and J called. Such tables lack part of the clones; where checked against another copy, unresolved V genes explain under half of the gap, and the rest is unexplained. That table furnishes V, J and clone size, whereas the DNA furnished D and trimming. The sample table holds roughly 170,000 clones, of which about four fifths were seen once. The ten top clones hold 3.6% of the sample.

In the prospective study, participants were about 18 to 95 years old, resided in approximately 22 geographic areas of the United States, and were enrolled through a virtual design. In the prospective study, participants were assigned to cohorts based on the clinical history participants reported in a screening survey and a study questionnaire. Mobile phlebotomists in the prospective study collected whole blood, serum and a nasopharyngeal or oropharyngeal swab from every participant. Additional blood draws and questionnaires over an approximately two-month period could optionally be provided by prospective study participants. Before DNA extraction, prospective study blood samples were shipped either frozen or at room temperature.

The source of this sequence is a woman aged 50 to 65 in a cohort exposed to, infected with or recovered from COVID-19 (not recorded which). The sample comprised PBMCs or T cells enriched from blood (not recorded which). The chain employs TRBV9 and TRBJ1-2, and TRBD1 aligns with 8 junction nucleotides. The CDR3 here reads CASRTTGANYGYTF. The nucleotides are TGTGCCAGCAGAACGACAGGGGCCAACTATGGCTACACCTTC. Beyond the CDR3, the reference TRBV9 and TRBJ1-2 genes provide the residues; the full variable domain reads: DSGVTQTPKHLITATGQRVTLRCSPRSGDLSVYWYQQSLDQGLQFLIQYYNGEERAKGNILERFSAQQFPDLHSELNLSSLELGDSALYFCASRTTGANYGYTFGSGTRLTVV.